This T cell receptor (beta chain) was captured in a study of patients and donors after allogeneic stem cell transplantation (dated by TCRdb to the early 2020s). CDR1 DFQATT and CDR2 SNEGSKA are derived from the germline V gene (reference sequence). The CDR3 contains 18 residues, cysteine and phenylalanine counted. The only DNA kept is the CDR3, 54 bases in frame from the first base. V has 6 bases trimmed and J has 4 bases trimmed; junction bases matching no gene number 16. To prepare the library, RT-PCR was applied. TCRdb lists the instrument as NextSeq 550. In TCRdb, the public reads were trimmed at Q25 with fastp and aligned with MiXCR, with productive beta chains retained. Rows matching on CDR3 protein sequence are summarized as one entry with the most common DNA and genes. Here the sample has some 880,000 distinct CDR3 sequences; over 15% occur a single time. 5.5% to 6.5% of the sample rests with the top ten.

With respect to this clonotype: Its antigen is currently not known. No much larger clone exists at a distance of one base, and base qualities are not known.

This receptor chain uses TRBV20-1 and TRBJ2-6, and 9 junctional nucleotides match TRBD1. This clonotype originated in a human donor who was either an allogeneic HSCT recipient or a stem cell or donor lymphocyte infusion donor (not recorded which). It is not recorded whose cells these are; they may come from a transplant donor. Sequences were obtained from blood, either unsorted or a sorted T cell fraction (not recorded which). The DNA reads as follows: TGCAGTGCACCGAAGAGAACAGGGGGCTCAACCGGGGCCAACGTCCTGACTTTC. It is translated as CSAPKRTGGSTGANVLTF.